This T cell receptor beta chain was observed in a study of T cell responses to AZD1222 COVID-19 vaccine. Whole-study context: Second doses at about 4 or about 12 weeks were pooled. Study-wide points: Vaccine-associated CD4 TCRs ranged over spike, dominating at 160-218 and 743-854. Per reports, nearly half of all spike-specific TCRs target regions that are unmutated in variants.

Of note for this clone: As yet, its antigen is unknown.

Some clones are missing from TCRdb's copy, which holds only in-frame ones; the method was immunoSEQ multiplex PCR. Seen here are 150,000 to 160,000 clones, around nine tenths observed once, and the top ten hold roughly 1.9%. Trimming at V came to 7 bases and at J to 2 bases, leaving 17 bases not matched to a gene. Germline assignment: CDR1 SGHVS and CDR2 FQNEAQ. The CDR3 runs 17 residues. This chain links TRBV7-8 with TRBJ2-7, with 7 bases lining up with TRBD2. The material was peripheral blood, obtained on day 0 of AZD1222 vaccination. The TCR sequence derives from an adult in good health. The CDR3, as DNA: TGTGCCAGCACCCCACTCCGGGCTAGCGGTGACGCCTACGAGCAGTACTTC. Its translation: CASTPLRASGDAYEQYF.